This T cell receptor (beta chain) was found in a study of blood T cell repertoires in COVID-19. About the study: Nucleic acid was either cDNA or gDNA, and it came from T cells, B-cell-depleted T cells, or PBMCs.

Original data processing: Reference gene primer amplification in the assay estimated nucleated cell counts. Profiled with immunoSEQ multiplex PCR; TCRdb holds only in-frame clones, not every one. V and J calls and clone size are given by that table; D and trimming were obtained from the DNA. Altogether some 390,000 clones are present, just under 90% being singletons, with the ten largest covering 1.7%. Germline values: CDR1 SGHDT, CDR2 YYEEEE. Trimming stripped 5 bases from V and 5 bases from J, with 17 bases between. The CDR3 has 14 amino acids. The origin of this receptor is a young woman who had recovered from COVID-19. The sequenced sample consisted of PBMCs or T cells enriched from blood (not recorded which). V is TRBV5-6 and J is TRBJ2-7; no clear D gene. CDR3 sequence: CASRMTSEDNEQYF. The CDR3 nucleotides are TGTGCCAGCAGGATGACCAGTGAGGATAACGAGCAGTACTTC.